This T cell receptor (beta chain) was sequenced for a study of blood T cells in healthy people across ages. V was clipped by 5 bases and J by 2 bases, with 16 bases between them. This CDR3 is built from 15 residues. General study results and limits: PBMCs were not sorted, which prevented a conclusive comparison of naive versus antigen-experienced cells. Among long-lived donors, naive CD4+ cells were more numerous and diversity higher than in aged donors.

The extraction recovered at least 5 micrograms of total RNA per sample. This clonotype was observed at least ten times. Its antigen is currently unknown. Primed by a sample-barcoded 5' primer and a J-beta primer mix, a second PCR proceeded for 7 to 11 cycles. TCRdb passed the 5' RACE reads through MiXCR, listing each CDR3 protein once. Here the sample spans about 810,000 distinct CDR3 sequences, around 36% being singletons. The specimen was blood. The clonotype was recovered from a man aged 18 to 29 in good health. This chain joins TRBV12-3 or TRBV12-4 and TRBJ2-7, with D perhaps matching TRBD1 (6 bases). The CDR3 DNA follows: TGTGCCAGCAGTATTACAGGGACCTCAACCTACGAGCAGTACTTC. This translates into CASSITGTSTYEQYF.